This T cell receptor beta chain stems from a study of cytomegalovirus exposure and HLA in healthy donors (dated by TCRdb to the late 2010s). About the investigation overall: An earlier analysis of some 600 of the donors reported roughly 300 Gb of sequence data and 95 million to 120 million unique TCR beta sequences obtained from some 200 million T cells. A later analysis re-analyzed previously published TCR beta repertoires from roughly 630 donors and added high-resolution HLA genotyping to study TCR occurrence patterns. An earlier analysis of 587 of the donors applied high-throughput TCR beta sequencing to assess whether each TCR beta V gene segment acted as functional or pseudogenic. The study combined high-throughput TCR immunosequencing, statistical association of individual TCRs with disease status, and machine learning to predict cytomegalovirus infection status. In addition to the first cohort of hundreds of subjects, a separate validation cohort of around 110 different subjects was used. Donor age, sex, ethnicity and CMV serostatus were compiled alongside the repertoire data. Across 398 genotyped donors of the cohort, an average of about 250,000 unique TCR beta nucleotide sequences per donor were sequenced, and roughly a sixth of those sequences were non-productive. In the later analysis, no new phenotypic data were used to find candidate immune exposures; instead, reliance was placed on TCR beta sequences and their occurrence across donors. All discovery cohort repertoires had been generated using a single sequencing platform. Around 300 gigabases of sequencing data and tens of millions of unique TCR sequences were included in an early release covering several hundred HLA-typed donors. HLA typing included class I and class II loci at four-digit resolution. Because of strong linkage in the cohort, roughly five DR-DQ haplotypes were treated as single units for association and clustering. The number of donors typed differed by locus, with about 629-640 for A, B, C, DRB1 and DQB1, roughly 550 for DQA1, 600 to 610 for DPA1, and some 450 for DPB1. The study was designed to test whether signatures of past pathogen exposure could be identified by cataloging public T cell receptors. In a later genetic analysis, genome-wide SNP genotypes for about 55% of the 666 donors were used, and that subset was treated as a discovery cohort. The genetic ancestry cluster associated with self-reported Caucasian donors included 81% of the 398 genotyped donors. The study profiled the T cell repertoires of hundreds of subjects by immunosequencing and related them to cytomegalovirus serostatus. General study outcomes and caveats: A further reported finding was that TCR beta sequences accurately predicted the HLA-A and HLA-B alleles for most subjects in the first cohort. In a later analysis, 16,951 TCR beta sequences were associated with specific HLA alleles at a false discovery rate of 0.05. A later genetic analysis associated a missense DCLRE1C variant with V-gene and J-gene trimming of TCR beta chains, and an independent cohort replicated the association. Presence/absence analyses assumed roughly uniform sequencing depth across donors, an assumption that may not hold. For the cohort, immune exposure information was limited to CMV serostatus. The 87-base-pair reads could not distinguish some IMGT-functional V segments, including TRBV6-2 and TRBV6-3, so those segments were excluded. In vitro tests confirmed that a few of the cytomegalovirus-associated TCR beta chains recognize cytomegalovirus antigens. In the study, around 150 TCR beta chains were listed as associated with cytomegalovirus. In a later analysis, HLA-associated TCR beta chains showed more clonal expansion and lower generation probabilities than non-associated chains that were equally common. In a later analysis, most CMV-associated TCR beta chains were found to appear HLA-restricted, with HLA associations seemingly driven largely by CMV exposure. A later analysis found that TCR association rates varied across HLA loci, with DRB1 alleles showing the most associated TCRs and HLA-C alleles the fewest. In a later analysis, several top co-occurrence clusters were reported to appear linked to parvovirus B19, influenza, CMV and Epstein-Barr virus. Most TCR sequences were observed very rarely across donors, whereas some public TCRs were present in many individuals. In an earlier analysis of about 600 of the donors, most TCR beta V segments appeared in productive rearrangements about 87% or about 30% of the time, broadly matching IMGT annotations. The cohort was sequenced for TCR beta chains only, and without alpha or paired-chain data the features that could be detected were limited. Strong co-occurrence of HLA alleles, especially DR and DQ, made assigning TCR associations to individual alleles difficult. Compared with the approximately 710-donor mean, donors in an Asian-associated ancestry cluster had fewer N-insertions in productive TCRs, according to a later genetic analysis. The earlier analysis of about 600 of the donors excluded over 15 rarely observed V segments, including chromosome 9 orphons, because counts were too low. According to the authors, the approach could potentially be generalized to other disease states and immunological phenotypes. Cytomegalovirus status was reported to be diagnosed by the classifier with high specificity and sensitivity in both the original and validation cohorts. Linkage disequilibrium might explain the correlated functional status among segregating V segments, but an unknown experimental factor could not be excluded. HLA typing was unavailable for some donors at each locus, so association tests used only the typed subset. The sequencing pipeline was judged likely to have produced a cluster of highly shared sequence variants as a technical artifact.

To note about this clone: Its antigen is not yet known. No much larger clone is present one base from it, and per-base qualities are unavailable.

The library was produced with the immunoSEQ multiplex PCR assay. For the multiplex PCR, a mixture combining 60 forward primers for TCR Vbeta segments and 13 reverse primers for TCR Jbeta segments was used. Amplification of the CDR3 region of rearranged TCR beta genes was performed with a multiplex PCR assay on genomic DNA. On the Illumina HiSeq System, the amplified TCR beta libraries were sequenced as 87-base-pair reads. Per the source publication's procedure: In a later analysis, 70 million to 95 million unique TCR beta chains were counted across the 650 to 750 repertoires, and some 10 million of these chains were shared by at least two donors. Raw reads were error-corrected and collapsed into unique sequences with a nearest-neighbor algorithm that merged closely related sequences to remove PCR and sequencing errors. CDR3 sequences were aligned to IMGT reference sequences to assign V, D and J gene segments. For a sequence to be retained, a match of at least six nucleotides was required to both a V gene segment and a J gene segment. A rearrangement counted as productive if the CDR3 had no stop codons and remained in frame with V and J, and every other rearrangement counted as non-productive. Following IMGT convention, CDR3 was defined as the stretch from the second conserved V-encoded cysteine up to the conserved J-encoded phenylalanine. The earlier analysis of roughly 590 of the donors excluded sequences that lacked an unambiguous match to a single V gene segment. An earlier analysis of roughly 590 of the donors called V segments functional above 56.7% productive rearrangements and segregating when the between-donor standard deviation exceeded 5%. A statistical classification framework was built to diagnose cytomegalovirus status from the catalog of TCR beta chain sequences. In a later analysis, TCR nucleotide sequences were compared against IMGT/GENE-DB human TR gene sequences so that V and J genes could be assigned. The TCRdist pipeline was used in a later analysis to assign CDR3 sequences and most-parsimonious VDJ recombination scenarios. In a later analysis, each TCR beta chain was defined by its CDR3 amino acid sequence together with its V-gene family, and reads without a unique V-gene family were excluded. As a way to deal with suspected cross-contamination and a sequencing artifact, a later analysis dropped roughly 620 nucleotide sequences that were highly shared and had low generation probability. For each public chain, a later analysis derived a clonal expansion index from normalized ranks of inferred template counts within each repertoire. In a later analysis, generation probabilities were computed with a VDJ recombination model fitted to out-of-frame rearrangements, and the resulting probabilities were checked against IGoR. In a later analysis, hypergeometric tests were used to score TCR-TCR, TCR-HLA and TCR-CMV co-occurrence, with a repertoire-size bias correction applied to TCR pairs. To estimate false discovery rates, a later analysis permuted the HLA or CMV assignments 20 times. In a later analysis, co-occurring TCRs were grouped with DBSCAN, and TCRdist sequence similarity was added when clustering was performed within HLA-allele-positive subsets. For co-occurrence clustering, repertoires with fewer than 30,000 or more than 120,000 public chains were excluded, along with five repertoires with anomalous nucleotide sharing. As stored in TCRdb, this immuneACCESS dataset retains in-frame rearrangements with V and J assigned. A fraction of the clones does not appear; measured against another copy, unresolved V genes explain less than half of the discrepancy, and the remainder lacks a known reason. V and J calls plus clone size are reproduced from that table; the DNA served to infer D and trimming. This sample gives 180,000 or so clones in total; approximately 80% of them show up just once. 4.5% of the sample is held by the ten biggest clonotypes.

The cohort consisted of fewer than 700 healthy bone marrow donors. At the time of sampling, all cohort members were nominally healthy, though unrecorded immune exposures were likely present. The donor was CMV seropositive and belonged to the group of 250 to 300 seropositive cohort members. A peripheral blood sample was collected from each donor, and TCR beta sequencing was performed on peripheral blood mononuclear cells. Genomic DNA was extracted from the blood cell samples with the Qiagen DNeasy Blood Extraction Kit. Clipping removes 7 bases from V and 2 bases from J, with 10 as the unmatched junction base count. From the germline V gene, CDR1 is MNHNS and CDR2 is SASEGT. From its cysteine to its phenylalanine, the CDR3 spans 15 amino acids. CDR3 DNA only is kept here, 45 bases in frame from base 1.

This TCR derives from a woman aged 45 to 65 in good health and CMV-seropositive. Recombination joined TRBV6-1 with TRBJ2-5, with TRBD1 matching 7 junction bases. Sequenced sample: PBMCs. CDR3 reads: CASKGQQRRQETQYF. The nucleotides read TGTGCCAGCAAGGGACAGCAAAGGCGGCAAGAGACCCAGTACTTC.